Below, 15 T cell receptor beta chains from the same sample are listed, as sequenced in a study of OX40 agonist ivuxolimab in advanced cancers. Profiled with immunoSEQ multiplex PCR; TCRdb holds only in-frame clones, not every one. The sample contains about 64,000 clones, about 80% of which appear only once. Source: CD4+ or CD8+ T cells sorted from blood, taken in a trial of the OX40 agonist ivuxolimab. All receptors derive from an adult with an advanced solid tumor such as melanoma, head and neck, liver or kidney cancer.

V and J are TRBV7-3 and TRBJ2-7; 10 bases agree with TRBD2. The CDR3 spans 14 residues. The V gene end was trimmed by 3 bases and the J gene end by 7 bases; junction bases not matched to a gene: 6. Germline CDR1 reads SGHTA; CDR2 reads FQGTGA. The CDR3 region has the DNA TGTGCCAGCAGCTTGGCTAGCGGGAGTGGTGAGCAGTACTTC. Its translation is CASSLASGSGEQYF.

This clone was seen just once. The chain employs TRBV9 and TRBJ2-7; possible D gene TRBD1, 6 bases. V shed 4 bases and J shed 3 bases, with 8 bases lying between them. This CDR3 is built from 12 residues. Germline V gene data show CDR1 as SGDLS and CDR2 as YYNGEE. The CDR3, as DNA: TGTGCCAGCAGCAAAGGGGGCTACGAGCAGTACTTC. Protein product: CASSKGGYEQYF.

V gene TRBV7-9 combines with J gene TRBJ2-1, with 9 positions matching TRBD2. Trimming took 3 bases from V and 4 from J; bases not matched to a gene: 4. Germline V lookup: CDR1 SEHNR, CDR2 FQNEAQ (reference sequence). This CDR3 has 15 residues. The CDR3 here is CASSLGLASYNEQFF. The DNA for the CDR3 is TGTGCCAGCAGCTTGGGACTAGCAAGTTACAATGAGCAGTTCTTC.

V is TRBV29-1 and J is TRBJ1-3; D remains unclear. The V gene's germline CDR1 is SQVTM and CDR2 ANQGSEA. The CDR3 contains 14 residues. Trimming left V 5 bases short and J 0 bases short, with 11 bases between. CDR3 in DNA: TGCAGCGTTTCCTCCGATAACTCTGGAAACACCATATATTTT. This sequence encodes CSVSSDNSGNTIYF.

This chain connects TRBV5-1 to TRBJ2-5; 10 bases agree with TRBD2. Germline V gene data show CDR1 as SGHRS and CDR2 as YFSETQ. V lost 3 bases, J lost 0 bases, and 5 bases stayed unmatched. The CDR3 loop spans 16 amino acids. CDR3 nucleotide sequence: TGCGCCAGCAGCTCGGGACTAGCGAGCTACCAAGAGACCCAGTACTTC. This gives the protein CASSSGLASYQETQYF.

This clone appeared once. The chain uses TRBV19 and TRBJ1-5; maybe TRBD1 (6 bases). V was trimmed by 1 base and J by 3 bases, leaving 10 bases between them. CDR1 is LNHDA, CDR2 SQIVND, per germline (reference sequence). The CDR3 has 15 residues. In nucleotides, the CDR3 is TGTGCCAGTAGTATAGTGGACAGCAACAATCAGCCCCAGCATTTT. Its protein is CASSIVDSNNQPQHF.

This clone was picked up one time. The chain joins TRBV29-1 to TRBJ1-1; TRBD1 is a possible D gene (5 bases). Germline V gene lookup returns CDR1 SQVTM and CDR2 ANQGSEA. This CDR3 comprises 12 residues. The CDR3 bases are TGCGCGGAGGGGCAGATGAACACTGAAGCTTTCTTT. Its protein product is CAEGQMNTEAFF.

The DNA of the CDR3 is TGTGCCAGCAGCCCGACAGGGGCGGGCGGCTACACCTTC. The encoded protein is CASSPTGAGGYTF. This rearrangement joins TRBV6-5 to TRBJ1-2; the match to TRBD1 covers 8 bases. Germline-derived CDR1 and CDR2 are MNHEY and SVGAGI. This CDR3 contains 13 residues. V trimming: 6 bases; J trimming: 8 bases; junction bases outside the gene matches: 8.

The rearrangement uses TRBV7-3 and TRBJ1-4; D ambiguous. Germline CDR1 is SGHTA and CDR2 is FQGTGA. The CDR3 length is 15 residues. V shed 1 base and J shed 3 bases, with 9 bases lying between them. For the CDR3, the DNA is TGTGCCAGCAGCTTAAATTCCGGGTCTAATGAAAAACTGTTTTTT. Protein product: CASSLNSGSNEKLFF.

The chain couples TRBV10-3 to TRBJ2-1, with 11 nucleotides matching TRBD2. Losses at the gene ends were 5 bases for V and 3 bases for J; bases not matched to a gene: 9. The CDR3 spans 17 residues. CDR1 and CDR2 from the germline V gene are ENHRY and SYGVKD. The CDR3 protein is CAISMTSGAKGYNEQFF. The DNA for the CDR3 is TGTGCCATCAGTATGACTAGCGGGGCAAAGGGCTACAATGAGCAGTTCTTC.

The chain is built from TRBV23-1 and TRBJ1-3, with D maybe TRBD1 (5 bases). TRBV23-1 is treated as an ORF (open reading frame) with a function not yet certain. V lost 6 bases and J 0 bases, leaving 18 bases between the germline ends. This CDR3 contains 17 residues. In DNA form, the CDR3 reads TGCGCCAGCAGCCCACCCATGGGGCAGCCCTCTGGAAACACCATATATTTT. This translates into CASSPPMGQPSGNTIYF.

The CDR3 sequence is CASSSGTGGRETQYF. CDR3 coding DNA: TGTGCCAGCAGTTCAGGGACAGGGGGCCGTGAGACCCAGTACTTC. This sequence joins TRBV27 and TRBJ2-5; 12 bases are a match to TRBD1. The CDR3 is 15 amino acids. Germline values: CDR1 MNHEY, CDR2 SMNVEV (reference sequence). J was trimmed by 5 bases and V by 4 bases; bases with no gene match: 5.

The chain uses TRBV14 and TRBJ2-7, with 7 bases identical to TRBD2. The V gene end was trimmed by 11 bases and the J gene end by 2 bases; junction bases not matched to a gene: 6. The CDR3 is 12 residues long. The germline V gene encodes CDR1 SGHDN and CDR2 FVKESK. The CDR3 coding sequence is TGTGCCTGGGGGGGAAATACCTACGAGCAGTACTTC. This gives the protein CAWGGNTYEQYF.

This clone has just one count. The chain uses TRBV5-6 and TRBJ1-1, with D possibly being TRBD1 (5 bases). The CDR3 runs 17 residues. Germline CDR1 SGHDT, CDR2 YYEEEE. Trimming stripped 0 bases from V and 4 bases from J, with 19 bases between. The CDR3 nucleotides are TGTGCCAGCAGCTTGGAGTTCGTCGGGGGGAAGATCACTGAAGCTTTCTTT. Translating it yields CASSLEFVGGKITEAFF.

The J gene is TRBJ2-1, the V gene TRBV20-1; no firm D call. In germline, CDR1 is DFQATT, CDR2 SNEGSKA (reference sequence). This CDR3 has 10 residues. Trimming took 6 bases from V and 8 from J, leaving 8 bases between them. Written as DNA, the CDR3 is TGCAGTGCAGATGGATATGAGCAGTTCTTC. It codes for CSADGYEQFF.